These 20 T cell receptor beta chains originate from one sample sequenced in a study of blood T cell repertoires in COVID-19. The method was immunoSEQ multiplex PCR; TCRdb's version includes in-frame clones alone and lacks a portion of them. Among roughly 250,000 clones listed, 82% were seen once. Sequences were obtained from peripheral blood. The origin of the receptors is a woman in her fifties or sixties with active or convalescent COVID-19.

The chain recombines TRBV21-1 with TRBJ1-4. TRBV21-1 represents a pseudogene. The CDR3 totals 15 residues. The CDR3 DNA is TGTGCCAGCAGCAAAGCGCTTCTGCGGCCGGGAGAACTGTTTTTT. Translation: CASSKALLRPGELFF.

The rearrangement uses TRBV7-9 and TRBJ1-3, with unresolved D. Per germline, CDR1 SEHNR and CDR2 FQNEAQ (reference sequence). Trimming shortened V by 2 bases and J by 0 bases, and 2 bases separated the two germline ends. The CDR3 extends over 13 amino acids. The CDR3 region is CASSLYSGNTIYF. Written as DNA, the CDR3 is TGTGCCAGCAGCTTATACTCTGGAAACACCATATATTTT.

The chain links TRBV2 to TRBJ2-5; 7 positions match TRBD1. The germline gives CDR1 SNHLY, CDR2 FYNNEI. The CDR3 covers 15 residues. V shed 6 bases, J shed 5 bases, and the junction held 12 bases outside the gene matches. CDR3 amino acids: CASRGDTGVWETQYF. Here the CDR3 DNA reads TGTGCCAGCAGAGGAGACACAGGGGTTTGGGAGACCCAGTACTTC.

This clone was seen repeatedly, ten times or more. The gene calls are TRBV9 and TRBJ1-2, with 8 bases that match TRBD1. V lost 4 bases to trimming and J lost 4 bases; unmatched junction nucleotides: 6. The CDR3 sequence is 14 residues long. Looked up from germline, CDR1 is SGDLS and CDR2 is YYNGEE. CDR3 loop: CASSSRQGSYGYTF. CDR3 in DNA: TGTGCCAGCAGCTCCCGACAGGGGAGCTATGGCTACACCTTC.

The rearrangement uses TRBV24-1 and TRBJ2-1; D gene unclear. Germline lookup yields CDR1 KGHDR and CDR2 SFDVKD. The V end was cut by 3 bases, the J end by 2 bases, with 4 bases between. CDR3 length: 13 amino acids. CDR3 DNA: TGTGCCACCAGTGATCCCGCCTACAATGAGCAGTTCTTC. It is translated as CATSDPAYNEQFF.

The chain is built from TRBV6-6 and TRBJ1-2, with D tentatively TRBD1 (6 bases). Per germline, CDR1 MNHNY and CDR2 SVGAGI (reference sequence). V was clipped by 7 bases and J by 3 bases, with 12 bases between them. The CDR3 totals 13 residues. CDR3 bases: TGTGCCAGCAAAACAGGGTATGACTATGGCTACACCTTC. It is translated as CASKTGYDYGYTF.

The chain is built from TRBV28 and TRBJ2-5, with 12 positions matching TRBD2. This CDR3 spans 15 amino acids. Per germline, CDR1 MDHEN and CDR2 SYDVKM. V shed 4 bases and J 5 bases; nucleotides not matched to a gene: 5. The CDR3: CASSSQGLAGETQYF. The CDR3 DNA is TGTGCCAGCAGTTCCCAAGGACTAGCGGGGGAGACCCAGTACTTC.

Comment on this clone: The same CDR3 arises from other DNA sequences in this sample as well. The CDR3 loop reads CASSYSGRAYEQYF. For the CDR3, the DNA is TGTGCCAGCAGTTACTCGGGCAGGGCCTACGAGCAGTACTTC. V usage is TRBV6-6 and J usage is TRBJ2-7; maybe TRBD1 (5 bases). V shed 0 bases and J shed 2 bases, with 8 bases lying between them. Germline values: CDR1 MNHNY, CDR2 SVGAGI (reference sequence). This CDR3 spans 14 amino acids.

The genes are TRBV6-2 or TRBV6-3 and TRBJ1-2; weak D call: TRBD1 (6 bases). The CDR3 consists of 13 residues. Trimming shortened V by 2 bases and J by 7 bases, and 11 bases separated the two germline ends. CDR1 MNHEY and CDR2 SVGEGT come from the germline V gene. CDR3: CASSYKVDSGYTF. CDR3 in DNA: TGTGCCAGCAGTTACAAGGTGGACAGTGGCTACACCTTC.

The chain joins TRBV6-6 to TRBJ1-1; D not resolved. Germline V gives CDR1 MNHNY, CDR2 SVGAGI (reference sequence). V gave up 6 bases and J gave up 1 base, with 12 bases separating them. The CDR3 length is 14 residues. The CDR3 DNA reads as TGTGCCAGCAGGCCAACTTCTGAGAACACTGAAGCTTTCTTT. This gives the protein CASRPTSENTEAFF.

The chain has TRBV7-2 and TRBJ2-5; 7 bases align to TRBD2. Germline values: CDR1 SGHTA, CDR2 FQGNSA. V lost 2 bases and J lost 2; bases outside the gene matches: 2. The CDR3 extends over 14 amino acids. CDR3 in amino acids: CASSLWGGQETQYF. DNA of the CDR3: TGTGCCAGCAGCTTATGGGGGGGACAAGAGACCCAGTACTTC. Combining the CDR3 with reference TRBV7-2 and TRBJ2-5 gives the whole variable domain GAGVSQSPSNKVTEKGKDVELRCDPISGHTALYWYRQSLGQGLEFLIYFQGNSAPDKSGLPSDRFSAERTGGSVSTLTIQRTQQEDSAVYLCASSLWGGQETQYFGPGTRLLVL.

The chain joins TRBV19 to TRBJ2-3; 12 nucleotides agree with TRBD2. CDR3 length equals 15 residues. V trimming: 5 bases; J trimming: 5 bases; junction bases outside the gene matches: 5. CDR1 is LNHDA, CDR2 SQIVND, per germline (reference sequence). DNA for the CDR3: TGTGCCAGTAGTGCTAGCGGGGGGGCCGTAGATACGCAGTATTTT. Translating it yields CASSASGGAVDTQYF.

This chain connects TRBV7-9 to TRBJ1-2; the D is unclear. Between the trimmed V and J ends, which lost 1 base and 8 bases, there was a span of 11 bases. Germline CDR1 is SEHNR and CDR2 is FQNEAQ (reference sequence). The CDR3 totals 13 residues. This CDR3 reads CASSLERALGYTF. The CDR3 DNA is TGTGCCAGCAGCTTAGAGCGCGCGTTGGGCTACACCTTC.

The V call is TRBV11-2, the J call TRBJ2-7; 8 bases are shared with TRBD2. The CDR3 contains 16 residues. Germline values: CDR1 SGHAT, CDR2 FQNNGV. J lost 2 bases, V lost 1 base, and 7 bases had no gene match. The CDR3 is CASSLGGGGLPYEQYF. For the CDR3, the DNA is TGTGCCAGCAGCTTAGGAGGCGGGGGGCTCCCCTACGAGCAGTACTTC.

This chain uses TRBV19 with TRBJ1-2; 7 bases fit TRBD1. CDR3 length: 14 residues. The V gene's germline CDR1 is LNHDA and CDR2 SQIVND (reference sequence). J gave up 2 bases and V 8 bases, and 8 bases lay outside the gene matches. CDR3 region: CASRQGSANYGYTF. The CDR3 DNA follows: TGTGCCAGTCGACAGGGTTCGGCGAACTATGGCTACACCTTC.

This chain uses TRBV11-3 with TRBJ2-2, with 8 bases aligning to TRBD1. The V gene's germline CDR1 is SGHNT and CDR2 YENEEA. The CDR3 runs 15 residues. The V gene end was trimmed by 5 bases and the J gene end by 0 bases; junction bases not matched to a gene: 2. The CDR3 loop is CASSRTGTNTGELFF. The CDR3 nucleotides read TGTGCCAGCAGCCGGACAGGGACGAACACCGGGGAGCTGTTTTTT.

CDR3 sequence reads: CASSSQGKWSNYGYTF. CDR3 DNA sequence: TGTGCCAGCAGTTCACAGGGGAAGTGGTCTAACTATGGCTACACCTTC. This chain uses TRBV6-5 with TRBJ1-2; 7 bases align to TRBD1. Germline V gene lookup returns CDR1 MNHEY and CDR2 SVGAGI. J lost 0 bases, V lost 4 bases, and 8 bases had no gene match. The CDR3 has 16 residues.

This chain uses TRBV7-2 with TRBJ2-5; 12 nucleotides line up with TRBD2. V dropped 1 base and J dropped 5; count of bases not matched to a gene: 8. The CDR3 is made up of 17 amino acids. Germline V gene data show CDR1 as SGHTA and CDR2 as FQGNSA. The CDR3 sequence: CASSLGASGGAGETQYF. The CDR3 region has the DNA TGTGCCAGCAGCTTAGGAGCTAGCGGGGGGGCCGGGGAGACCCAGTACTTC. The full variable domain, rest sourced from reference TRBV7-2 and TRBJ2-5, is GAGVSQSPSNKVTEKGKDVELRCDPISGHTALYWYRQSLGQGLEFLIYFQGNSAPDKSGLPSDRFSAERTGGSVSTLTIQRTQQEDSAVYLCASSLGASGGAGETQYFGPGTRLLVL.

This chain links TRBV6-5 with TRBJ2-7; possibly TRBD1 for D (5 bases). The germline V gene has CDR1 MNHEY and CDR2 SVGAGI. V dropped 5 bases and J dropped 1 base, with 15 bases sitting between them. The CDR3 totals 15 residues. The CDR3 here is CASSKGQGSSYEQYF. The CDR3 coding sequence is TGTGCCAGCAGTAAGGGGCAGGGATCGTCCTACGAGCAGTACTTC.

The chain uses TRBV5-4 and TRBJ2-4, with a weak D call TRBD1 (5 bases). The germline V gene has CDR1 SGHNT and CDR2 YYREEE (reference sequence). Deletions cut 2 bases from V and 6 bases from J, with 12 bases between. The CDR3 has 14 residues. The CDR3 DNA reads TGTGCCAGCAGCTTTGACAGCAACATAAACATTCAGTACTTC. Translated: CASSFDSNINIQYF.